This entry lists 8 T cell receptor beta chains sequenced from one sample in a study of blood T cell repertoires in COVID-19. Only in-frame clones appear in the TCRdb table, and some are missing; sequencing was by immunoSEQ multiplex PCR. The sample records tens of thousands of clones, about 83% being singletons. Material: peripheral blood. The receptors derive from a man aged 25-45 years with COVID-19, enrolled during active disease.

The genes are TRBV25-1 and TRBJ1-2; 9 bases match TRBD1. With V trimmed by 2 bases and J by 4 bases, 11 bases remained unmatched. CDR3 length: 17 amino acids. The germline CDR1 and CDR2 sequences are MGHDK and SYGVNS. CDR3 nucleotides: TGTGCCAGCAGTGAACCCGGGACAGGGCCTAGGAGCTATGGCTACACCTTC. Residues: CASSEPGTGPRSYGYTF.

This rearrangement joins TRBV24-1 to TRBJ2-1; D not certain. Looked up from germline, CDR1 is KGHDR and CDR2 is SFDVKD. V was trimmed by 3 bases and J by 8 bases, leaving 10 bases between them. The length of the CDR3 is 13 residues. CDR3: CATSDPARYEQFF. The CDR3 DNA is TGTGCCACCAGTGATCCCGCGAGGTATGAGCAGTTCTTC.

The chain uses TRBV5-4 and TRBJ2-1; 8 bases are shared with TRBD2. With V trimmed by 5 bases and J by 7 bases, 5 bases remained unmatched. The CDR3 sequence is 13 residues long. Germline-derived CDR1 and CDR2 are SGHNT and YYREEE (reference sequence). The CDR3 spells CASRRTSTNEQFF. CDR3 DNA sequence: TGTGCCAGCAGGAGGACTAGCACGAATGAGCAGTTCTTC.

The rearrangement joins TRBV19 to TRBJ1-1; TRBD1 might be the D (6 bases). Germline CDR1 LNHDA, CDR2 SQIVND (reference sequence). CDR3 length: 16 amino acids. Trimming pared 5 bases from V and 3 bases from J, leaving 19 bases between. The CDR3 DNA follows: TGTGCCAGTAGTCTCCGGACAGCCGGCGTGGACACTGAAGCTTTCTTT. Translation gives CASSLRTAGVDTEAFF.

This chain uses TRBV6-5 with TRBJ2-5; no firm D call. The germline V and J ends were trimmed by 5 bases and 9 bases, with 10 bases remaining between them. Germline V CDR1 and CDR2: MNHEY, SVGAGI. The CDR3 is 11 amino acids. The CDR3 loop is CASSLPRAQYF. CDR3 DNA sequence: TGTGCCAGCAGTCTACCTCGGGCCCAGTACTTC.

This clone was observed a handful of times. J is TRBJ2-7 and V is TRBV7-2, with 11 bases aligning to TRBD2. The germline V gene encodes CDR1 SGHTA and CDR2 FQGNSA. The J segment lost 2 bases and the V segment lost 5 bases, leaving 17 bases of the junction unmatched. The CDR3 is made up of 19 amino acids. The CDR3 reads CASSPGWASGRTSTYEQYF. The CDR3 nucleotides read TGTGCCAGCAGCCCAGGGTGGGCTAGCGGGAGGACCTCGACCTACGAGCAGTACTTC.

The V gene is TRBV11-2, the J gene TRBJ2-2; 8 bases line up with TRBD2. Germline V gene data show CDR1 as SGHAT and CDR2 as FQNNGV. The CDR3 has 15 amino acids. The V segment lost 5 bases and the J segment 7 bases; nucleotides outside the gene matches: 9. CDR3: CASSPSGTSNGELFF. The DNA for the CDR3 is TGTGCCAGCAGCCCTTCCGGGACTAGTAACGGGGAGCTGTTTTTT.

This chain links TRBV5-6 with TRBJ2-2; D possibly corresponds to TRBD2 (6 bases). CDR3 size: 13 residues. Germline V gives CDR1 SGHDT, CDR2 YYEEEE. Trimming left V 4 bases short and J 6 bases short, with 10 bases between. CDR3 protein: CASSRGGAGELFF. The CDR3, as DNA: TGTGCCAGCAGCAGGGGCGGGGCCGGGGAGCTGTTTTTT. The full variable domain, its missing parts supplied by reference TRBV5-6 and TRBJ2-2, is DAGVTQSPTHLIKTRGQQVTLRCSPKSGHDTVSWYQQALGQGPQFIFQYYEEEERQRGNFPDRFSGHQFPNYSSELNVNALLLGDSALYLCASSRGGAGELFFGEGSRLTVL.